Shown below are 14 T cell receptor beta chains from a single sample sequenced in a study of T cell responses to AZD1222 COVID-19 vaccine. Sequenced by immunoSEQ multiplex PCR; TCRdb stores in-frame clones only, minus some. Of about 120,000 clones listed, roughly nine tenths are singletons. The sample here was peripheral blood, taken 28 days after the second AZD1222 dose. These receptors all stem from an adult who received the AZD1222 COVID-19 vaccine.

This chain joins TRBV14 and TRBJ2-7; no clear D gene. Trimming cost V 0 bases and J 2 bases, with 11 bases left between them. The germline gives CDR1 SGHDN, CDR2 FVKESK. This CDR3 has 15 amino acids. This CDR3 reads CASSQDATGAYEQYF. The CDR3 nucleotides read TGTGCCAGCAGCCAAGACGCGACTGGGGCCTACGAGCAGTACTTC.

The chain combines TRBV30 with TRBJ2-1; 7 bases are a match to TRBD2. CDR1 and CDR2 from the germline V gene are GTSNPN and SVGIG (reference sequence). This CDR3 has 13 amino acids. Trimming at V came to 4 bases and at J to 2 bases, leaving 2 bases not matched to a gene. The CDR3 is CAWNSGPYNEQFF. CDR3 bases: TGTGCCTGGAATAGCGGGCCCTACAATGAGCAGTTCTTC.

This clone has only a few counts. The rearrangement joins TRBV5-4 to TRBJ2-2, with a possible D match to TRBD2 (5 bases). V was cut by 4 bases and J by 0 bases, with 10 bases left in between. The germline gives CDR1 SGHNT, CDR2 YYREEE (reference sequence). The CDR3 runs to 15 residues. The CDR3 DNA reads TGTGCCAGCAGCCAGGACTTTTCGAACACCGGGGAGCTGTTTTTT. Its translation: CASSQDFSNTGELFF.

V is TRBV7-2 and J is TRBJ2-3; D uncertain. The V gene's germline CDR1 is SGHTA and CDR2 FQGNSA. V lost 5 bases and J 2 bases, leaving 11 bases between the germline ends. The CDR3 consists of 14 residues. The CDR3 DNA is TGTGCCAGCAGCCCGGAGTGGGCCACAGATACGCAGTATTTT. Translated, it gives CASSPEWATDTQYF.

The V gene is TRBV5-8, the J gene TRBJ1-2, with 9 bases matching TRBD1. V shed 4 bases and J 7 bases; nucleotides not matched to a gene: 8. Per the germline V gene, CDR1 is SGHTS and CDR2 is YDEGEE. The CDR3 contains 14 residues. CDR3 DNA: TGTGCCAGCAGCCGGCGAACAGGGGGCGGTGGCTACACCTTC. Protein sequence: CASSRRTGGGGYTF.

The chain carries TRBV7-6 and TRBJ2-7, with D perhaps matching TRBD2 (5 bases). This CDR3 has 14 amino acids. From germline, CDR1 is SGHVS and CDR2 FNYEAQ. The V and J ends lost 5 bases and 0 bases respectively, with 11 bases between them. The CDR3 loop reads CASSRGPSSYEQYF. The CDR3 DNA follows: TGTGCCAGCAGCAGAGGGCCTAGCTCCTACGAGCAGTACTTC.

This clone was seen more than once but under ten times. J is TRBJ1-4 and V is TRBV19; 10 bases match TRBD1. The V gene's germline CDR1 is LNHDA and CDR2 SQIVND (reference sequence). This CDR3 is 18 amino acids long. V lost 6 bases and J lost 2; bases outside the gene matches: 12. The CDR3 spells CASSLGQGVIVTNEKLFF. CDR3 DNA: TGTGCCAGTAGCCTAGGACAGGGGGTAATCGTCACTAATGAAAAACTGTTTTTT.

This rearrangement joins TRBV18 to TRBJ2-3; 9 nucleotides align to TRBD2. From germline, CDR1 is KGHSH and CDR2 LQKENI. V trimming: 1 base; J trimming: 1 base; junction bases outside the gene matches: 0. This CDR3 is built from 15 residues. CDR3 bases: TGTGCCAGCTCACCACTAGCGGGGGGCACAGATACGCAGTATTTT. Its translation is CASSPLAGGTDTQYF.

This clone came up many times. The rearrangement uses TRBV6-5 and TRBJ2-7; 7 bases line up with TRBD1. After removal of 2 bases from V and 3 bases from J, the junction contained 4 bases not matched to a gene. The CDR3 consists of 14 residues. CDR1 is MNHEY and CDR2 is SVGAGI in the germline V gene. The CDR3 loop is CASSYGDRNYEQYF. In DNA, the CDR3 is TGTGCCAGCAGTTACGGGGACAGAAACTACGAGCAGTACTTC.

V gene TRBV9 combines with J gene TRBJ2-3, with 15 bases identical to TRBD2. Trimming cost V 4 bases and J 5 bases; bases outside gene matches: 8. In germline, CDR1 is SGDLS, CDR2 YYNGEE. This CDR3 region has 17 residues. The CDR3 region is CASSPGLAGGLIDTQYF. In nucleotides, the CDR3 is TGTGCCAGCAGCCCAGGACTAGCGGGGGGGCTAATAGATACGCAGTATTTT.

The chain recombines TRBV5-4 with TRBJ2-5, with D perhaps matching TRBD2 (6 bases). The V and J ends lost 0 bases and 4 bases respectively, with 10 bases between them. Germline CDR1 reads SGHNT; CDR2 reads YYREEE (reference sequence). The CDR3 is made up of 14 amino acids. CDR3 bases: TGTGCCAGCAGCTTGGCGCGAGCGGGAGAGACCCAGTACTTC. It yields the protein CASSLARAGETQYF.

In this sample, this clone turned up once. The chain joins TRBV5-6 to TRBJ1-1; no clear D gene. CDR3 size: 15 residues. Per germline, CDR1 SGHDT and CDR2 YYEEEE. V was shortened by 1 base and J by 1 base, with 11 bases between the two germline ends. The CDR3 is CASSLLSGGNTEAFF. The CDR3, as DNA: TGTGCCAGCAGCTTGCTCAGCGGTGGGAACACTGAAGCTTTCTTT.

The chain couples TRBV7-8 to TRBJ2-3; a weak D match, TRBD1 (5 bases). V lost 4 bases to trimming and J lost 1 base, with 12 bases between them. In germline, CDR1 is SGHVS, CDR2 FQNEAQ. The CDR3 consists of 15 residues. CDR3 in amino acids: CASSSRGQGTDTQYF. The CDR3 DNA follows: TGTGCCAGCAGCTCAAGGGGCCAGGGCACAGATACGCAGTATTTT.

This chain connects TRBV7-8 to TRBJ1-1; a weak D match, TRBD1 (5 bases). The V end lost 3 bases, the J end lost 2 bases, and 13 bases lay between the germline ends. CDR1 and CDR2 (germline): SGHVS, FQNEAQ. The CDR3 extends over 15 amino acids. The CDR3 region is CASSLSLGLNTEAFF. The CDR3 DNA is TGTGCCAGCAGCTTGAGTCTGGGGCTCAACACTGAAGCTTTCTTT.